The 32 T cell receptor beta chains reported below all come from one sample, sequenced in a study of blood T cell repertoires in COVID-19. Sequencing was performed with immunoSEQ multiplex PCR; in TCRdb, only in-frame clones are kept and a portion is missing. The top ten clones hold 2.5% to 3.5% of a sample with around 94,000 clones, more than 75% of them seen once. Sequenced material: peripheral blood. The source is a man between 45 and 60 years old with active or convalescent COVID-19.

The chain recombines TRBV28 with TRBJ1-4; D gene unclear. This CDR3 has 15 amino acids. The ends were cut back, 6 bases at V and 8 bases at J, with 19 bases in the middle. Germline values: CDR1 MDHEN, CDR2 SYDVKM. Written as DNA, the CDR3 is TGTGCCAGCAGGTCAGAACAGTTTTCAGGCGAAAAACTGTTTTTT. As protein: CASRSEQFSGEKLFF.

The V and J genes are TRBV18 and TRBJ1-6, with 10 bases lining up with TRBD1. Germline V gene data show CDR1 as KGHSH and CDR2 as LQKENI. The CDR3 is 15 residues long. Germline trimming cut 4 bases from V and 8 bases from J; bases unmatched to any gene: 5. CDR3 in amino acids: CASSLLGQGDSPLHF. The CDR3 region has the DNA TGTGCCAGCTCACTTCTCGGACAGGGGGATTCACCCCTCCACTTT.

CDR3 sequence: CASSEGIMEQGNQPQHF. CDR3 nucleotides: TGTGCCAGCAGTGAGGGAATAATGGAACAGGGCAATCAGCCCCAGCATTTT. The rearrangement links TRBV6-1 to TRBJ1-5; D may be TRBD1 (5 bases). The CDR3 is made up of 17 amino acids. V lost 3 bases and J 2 bases, leaving 17 bases between the germline ends. The germline V gene has CDR1 MNHNS and CDR2 SASEGT.

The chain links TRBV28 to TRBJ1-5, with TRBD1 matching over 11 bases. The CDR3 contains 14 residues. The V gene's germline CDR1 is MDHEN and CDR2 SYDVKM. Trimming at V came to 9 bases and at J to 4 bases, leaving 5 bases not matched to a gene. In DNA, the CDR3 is TGTGCCAGTTATGGGACAGGGGGGAATCAGCCCCAGCATTTT. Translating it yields CASYGTGGNQPQHF.

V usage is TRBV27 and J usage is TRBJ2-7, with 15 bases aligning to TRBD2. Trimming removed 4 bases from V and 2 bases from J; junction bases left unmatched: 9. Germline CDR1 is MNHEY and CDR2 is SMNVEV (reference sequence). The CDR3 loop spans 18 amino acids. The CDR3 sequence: CASSSPSRTSGGAYEQYF. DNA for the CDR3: TGTGCCAGCAGTTCCCCGTCCCGGACTAGCGGGGGGGCCTACGAGCAGTACTTC.

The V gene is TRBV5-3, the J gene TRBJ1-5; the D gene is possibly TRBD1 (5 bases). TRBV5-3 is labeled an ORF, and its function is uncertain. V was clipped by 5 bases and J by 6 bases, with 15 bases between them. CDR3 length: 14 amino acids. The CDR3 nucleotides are TGTGCCAGAAGGGCGGCAGGGAGGACTCAGCCCCAGCATTTT. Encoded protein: CARRAAGRTQPQHF.

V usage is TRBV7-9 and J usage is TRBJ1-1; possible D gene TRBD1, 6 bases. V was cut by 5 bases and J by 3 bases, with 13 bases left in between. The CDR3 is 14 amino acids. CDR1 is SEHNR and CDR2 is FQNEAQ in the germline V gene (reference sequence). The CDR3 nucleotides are TGTGCCAGCAGCCCGCAGGACAGCTACACTGAAGCTTTCTTT. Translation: CASSPQDSYTEAFF.

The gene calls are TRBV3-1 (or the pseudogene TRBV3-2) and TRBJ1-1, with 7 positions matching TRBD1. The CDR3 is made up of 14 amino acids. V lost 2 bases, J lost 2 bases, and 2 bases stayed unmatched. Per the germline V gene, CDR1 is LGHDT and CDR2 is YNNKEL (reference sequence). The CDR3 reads CASSQTGANTEAFF. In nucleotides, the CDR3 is TGTGCCAGCAGCCAAACAGGGGCCAACACTGAAGCTTTCTTT.

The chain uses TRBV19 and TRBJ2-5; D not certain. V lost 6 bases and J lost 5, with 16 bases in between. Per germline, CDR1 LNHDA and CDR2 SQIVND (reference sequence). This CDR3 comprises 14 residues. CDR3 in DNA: TGTGCCAGTAGCCACAATTCGCGGCGGGAGACCCAGTACTTC. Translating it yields CASSHNSRRETQYF.

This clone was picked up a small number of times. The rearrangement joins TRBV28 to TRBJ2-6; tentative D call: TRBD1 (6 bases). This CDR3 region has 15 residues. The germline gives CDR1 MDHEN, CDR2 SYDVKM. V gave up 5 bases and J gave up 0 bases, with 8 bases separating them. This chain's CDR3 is CASSKDSSGANVLTF. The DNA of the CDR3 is TGTGCCAGCAGTAAGGACAGCTCTGGGGCCAACGTCCTGACTTTC.

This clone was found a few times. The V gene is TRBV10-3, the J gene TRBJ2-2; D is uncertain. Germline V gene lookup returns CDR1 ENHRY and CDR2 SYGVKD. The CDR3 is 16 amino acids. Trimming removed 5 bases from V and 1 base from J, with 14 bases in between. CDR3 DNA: TGTGCCATCAGTATGGGCAGCCCAGGGAACACCGGGGAGCTGTTTTTT. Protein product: CAISMGSPGNTGELFF.

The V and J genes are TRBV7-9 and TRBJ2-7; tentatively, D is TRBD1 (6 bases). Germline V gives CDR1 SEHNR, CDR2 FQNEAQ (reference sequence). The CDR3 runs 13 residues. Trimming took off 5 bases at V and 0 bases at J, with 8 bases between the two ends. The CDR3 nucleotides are TGTGCCAGCAGCCGGGACAACTCCTACGAGCAGTACGTC. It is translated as CASSRDNSYEQYV.

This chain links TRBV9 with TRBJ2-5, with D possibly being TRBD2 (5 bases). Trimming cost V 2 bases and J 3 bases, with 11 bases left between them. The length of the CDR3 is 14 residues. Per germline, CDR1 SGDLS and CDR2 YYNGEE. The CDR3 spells CASSVGGGEETQYF. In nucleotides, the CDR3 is TGTGCCAGCAGCGTTGGAGGTGGGGAAGAGACCCAGTACTTC.

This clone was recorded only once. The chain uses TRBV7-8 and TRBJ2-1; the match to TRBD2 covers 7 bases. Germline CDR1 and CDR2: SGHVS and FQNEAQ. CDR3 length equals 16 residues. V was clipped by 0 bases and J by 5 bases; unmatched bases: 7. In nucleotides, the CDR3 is TGTGCCAGCAGCTTAGCCTCGTGGAGCGGGGACAATGAGCAGTTCTTC. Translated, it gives CASSLASWSGDNEQFF.

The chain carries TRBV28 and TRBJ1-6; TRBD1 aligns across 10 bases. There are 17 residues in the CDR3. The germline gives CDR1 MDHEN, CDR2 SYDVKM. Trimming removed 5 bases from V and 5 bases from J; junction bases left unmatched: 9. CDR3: CASSPPTGTGDNSPLHF. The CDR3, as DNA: TGTGCCAGCAGTCCCCCGACCGGGACAGGGGATAATTCACCCCTCCACTTT. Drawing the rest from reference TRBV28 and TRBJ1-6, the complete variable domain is DVKVTQSSRYLVKRTGEKVFLECVQDMDHENMFWYRQDPGLGLRLIYFSYDVKMKEKGDIPEGYSVSREKKERFSLILESASTNQTSMYLCASSPPTGTGDNSPLHFGNGTRLTVT.

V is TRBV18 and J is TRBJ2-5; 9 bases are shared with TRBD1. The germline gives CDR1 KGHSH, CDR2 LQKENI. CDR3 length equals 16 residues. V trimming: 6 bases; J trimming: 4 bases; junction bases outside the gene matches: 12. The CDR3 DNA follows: TGTGCCAGCTCCTACATCGGGGACAGGGCTGGAGAGACCCAGTACTTC. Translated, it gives CASSYIGDRAGETQYF.

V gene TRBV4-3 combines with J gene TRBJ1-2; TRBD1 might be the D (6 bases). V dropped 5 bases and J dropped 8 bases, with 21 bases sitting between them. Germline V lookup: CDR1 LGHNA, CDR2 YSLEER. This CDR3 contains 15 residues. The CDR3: CASSSRGRGSSGYTF. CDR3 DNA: TGCGCCAGCAGCTCAAGGGGGAGGGGTAGTAGCGGCTACACCTTC.

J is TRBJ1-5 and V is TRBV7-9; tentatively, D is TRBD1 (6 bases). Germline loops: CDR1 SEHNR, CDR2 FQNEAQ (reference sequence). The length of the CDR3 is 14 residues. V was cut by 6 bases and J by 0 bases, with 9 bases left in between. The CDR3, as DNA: TGTGCCAGCAGTCCCAGGGGTAGCAATCAGCCCCAGCATTTT. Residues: CASSPRGSNQPQHF. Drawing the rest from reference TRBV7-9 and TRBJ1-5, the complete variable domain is DTGVSQNPRHKITKRGQNVTFRCDPISEHNRLYWYRQTLGQGPEFLTYFQNEAQLEKSRLLSDRFSAERPKGSFSTLEIQRTEQGDSAMYLCASSPRGSNQPQHFGDGTRLSIL.

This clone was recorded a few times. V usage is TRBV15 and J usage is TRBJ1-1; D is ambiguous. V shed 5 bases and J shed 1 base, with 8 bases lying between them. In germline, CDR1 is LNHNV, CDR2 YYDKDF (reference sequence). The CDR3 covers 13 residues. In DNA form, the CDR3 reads TGTGCCACCAGCTTTTTCTCGAACACTGAAGCTTTCTTT. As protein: CATSFFSNTEAFF.

CDR3 loop: CASSLDRVPSFNQPQHF. The CDR3 coding sequence is TGTGCCAGCAGTCTAGACAGGGTCCCATCTTTCAATCAGCCCCAGCATTTT. The chain links TRBV28 to TRBJ1-5; TRBD1 matches at 7 bases. Germline trimming cut 5 bases from V and 3 bases from J; bases unmatched to any gene: 13. The germline V gene encodes CDR1 MDHEN and CDR2 SYDVKM. The CDR3 covers 17 residues.

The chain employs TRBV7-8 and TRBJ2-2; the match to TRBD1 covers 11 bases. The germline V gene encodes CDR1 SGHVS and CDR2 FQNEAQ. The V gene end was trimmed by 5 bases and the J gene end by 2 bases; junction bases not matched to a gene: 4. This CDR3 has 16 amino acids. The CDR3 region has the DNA TGTGCCAGCAGCCCAAGGACAGGGGGCAACACCGGGGAGCTGTTTTTT. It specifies CASSPRTGGNTGELFF.

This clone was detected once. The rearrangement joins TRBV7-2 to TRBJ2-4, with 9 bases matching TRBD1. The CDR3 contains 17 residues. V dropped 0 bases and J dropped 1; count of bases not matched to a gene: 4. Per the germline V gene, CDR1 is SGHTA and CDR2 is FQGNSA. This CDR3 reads CASSLAQTGGAKNIQYF. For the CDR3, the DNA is TGTGCCAGCAGCTTAGCCCAGACAGGGGGGGCCAAAAACATTCAGTACTTC. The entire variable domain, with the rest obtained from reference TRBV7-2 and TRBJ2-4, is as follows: GAGVSQSPSNKVTEKGKDVELRCDPISGHTALYWYRQSLGQGLEFLIYFQGNSAPDKSGLPSDRFSAERTGGSVSTLTIQRTQQEDSAVYLCASSLAQTGGAKNIQYFGAGTRLSVL.

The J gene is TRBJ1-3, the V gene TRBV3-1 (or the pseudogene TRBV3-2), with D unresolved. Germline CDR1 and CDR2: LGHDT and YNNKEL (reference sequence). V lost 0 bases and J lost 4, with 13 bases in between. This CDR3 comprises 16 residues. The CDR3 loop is CASSQDAGSPGNTIYF. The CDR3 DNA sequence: TGTGCCAGCAGCCAAGACGCGGGCTCCCCGGGAAACACCATATATTTT.

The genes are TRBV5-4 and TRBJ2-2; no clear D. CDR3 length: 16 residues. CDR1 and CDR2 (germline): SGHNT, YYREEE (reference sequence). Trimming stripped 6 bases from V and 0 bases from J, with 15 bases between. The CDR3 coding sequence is TGTGCCAGCACCCCCTTGGGCACCGCGAACACCGGGGAGCTGTTTTTT. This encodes CASTPLGTANTGELFF.

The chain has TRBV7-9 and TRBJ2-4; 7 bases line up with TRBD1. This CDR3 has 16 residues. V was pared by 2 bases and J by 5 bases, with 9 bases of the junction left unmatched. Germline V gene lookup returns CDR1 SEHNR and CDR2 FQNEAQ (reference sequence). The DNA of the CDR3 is TGTGCCAGCAGCTTAATCGGACCCGGGACAGAAAACATTCAGTACTTC. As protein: CASSLIGPGTENIQYF.

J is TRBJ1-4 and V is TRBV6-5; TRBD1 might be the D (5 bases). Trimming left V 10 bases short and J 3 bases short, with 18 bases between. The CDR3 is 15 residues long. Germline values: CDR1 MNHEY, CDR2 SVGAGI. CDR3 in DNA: TGTGCCACCCAGACAGAAGAGATGGCTAATGAAAAACTGTTTTTT. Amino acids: CATQTEEMANEKLFF.

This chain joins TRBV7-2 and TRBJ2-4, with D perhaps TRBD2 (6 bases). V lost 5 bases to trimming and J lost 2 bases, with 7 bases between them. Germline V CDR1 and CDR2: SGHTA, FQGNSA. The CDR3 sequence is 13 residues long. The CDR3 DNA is TGTGCCAGCAGCGGGGGGTCCAAAAACATTCAGTACTTC. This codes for CASSGGSKNIQYF.

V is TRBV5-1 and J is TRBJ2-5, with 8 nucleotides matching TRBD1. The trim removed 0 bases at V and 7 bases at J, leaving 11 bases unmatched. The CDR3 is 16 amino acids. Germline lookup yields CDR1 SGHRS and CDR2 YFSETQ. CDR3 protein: CASSLAVGAGGMTQYF. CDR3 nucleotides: TGCGCCAGCAGCTTGGCCGTAGGAGCAGGGGGCATGACCCAGTACTTC. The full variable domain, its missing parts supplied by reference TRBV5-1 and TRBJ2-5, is KAGVTQTPRYLIKTRGQQVTLSCSPISGHRSVSWYQQTPGQGLQFLFEYFSETQRNKGNFPGRFSGRQFSNSRSEMNVSTLELGDSALYLCASSLAVGAGGMTQYFGPGTRLLVL.

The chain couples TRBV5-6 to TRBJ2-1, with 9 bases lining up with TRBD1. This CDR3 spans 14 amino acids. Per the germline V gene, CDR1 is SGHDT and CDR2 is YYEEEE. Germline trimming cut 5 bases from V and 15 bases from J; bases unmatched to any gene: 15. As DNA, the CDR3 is TGTGCCAGCAGTCCCCGGGACAGGGCGTTCTGGCGGTTCTTC. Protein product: CASSPRDRAFWRFF.

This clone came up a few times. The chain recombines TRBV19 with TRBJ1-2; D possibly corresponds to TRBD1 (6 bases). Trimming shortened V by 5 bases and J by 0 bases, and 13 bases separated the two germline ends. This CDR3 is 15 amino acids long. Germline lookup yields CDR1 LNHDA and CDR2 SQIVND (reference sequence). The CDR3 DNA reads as TGTGCCAGTAGTTACGGGACATCGTCTAACTATGGCTACACCTTC. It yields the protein CASSYGTSSNYGYTF.

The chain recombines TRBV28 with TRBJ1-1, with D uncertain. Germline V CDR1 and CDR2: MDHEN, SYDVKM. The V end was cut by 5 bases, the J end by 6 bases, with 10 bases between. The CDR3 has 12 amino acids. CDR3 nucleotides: TGTGCCAGCAGTATAACGGGTGCTGAAGCTTTCTTT. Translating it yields CASSITGAEAFF.

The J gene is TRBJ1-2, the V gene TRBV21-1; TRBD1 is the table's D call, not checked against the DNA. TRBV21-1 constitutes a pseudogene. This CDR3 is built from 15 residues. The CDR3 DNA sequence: TGTGCCAGCAGCAAACGACGCAGGCCTCTCTATGGCTACACCTTC. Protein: CASSKRRRPLYGYTF.